This is a list of T cell receptor beta chains from one sample in a study of blood T cells in healthy people across ages. Using its own MiXCR run on the 5' RACE reads, TCRdb lists one record per CDR3 protein. The data contain 2 million or so distinct CDR3 sequences, around 50% of them singletons. The sequenced sample consisted of blood. These receptors were collected from a woman between 35 and 50 years old in good health. The CDR3 runs from the conserved cysteine through the conserved F or W. Fields, in order: J gene, V gene, clone size, D gene, CDR3 protein, CDR3 DNA. D genes are given only for firm matches. Expanded clones get a size class; other rows say once, few or many, or leave the size out.

>TRBJ2-7|TRBV18|NA|NA
CASSPTRDAYEQYF
TGTGCCAGCTCACCTACTCGGGACGCCTACGAGCAGTACTTC
>TRBJ2-5|TRBV7-8|NA|NA
CASSLGQQGLQETQYF
TGTGCCAGCAGCTTAGGTCAACAAGGGCTCCAAGAGACCCAGTACTTC
>TRBJ2-5|TRBV7-8|few|NA
CASSVVWGETQYF
TGTGCCAGCAGCGTAGTGTGGGGAGAGACCCAGTACTTC
>TRBJ2-5|TRBV2|NA|TRBD2
CASSTGTSGGQETQYF
TGTGCCAGCAGTACCGGGACTAGCGGGGGCCAAGAGACCCAGTACTTC
>TRBJ2-5|TRBV5-1|once|TRBD2
CANSKGLAGTPQTQYF
TGCGCCAACAGCAAGGGACTAGCGGGGACCCCCCAGACCCAGTACTTC
>TRBJ2-3|TRBV6-1|NA|NA
CASQLADQFTDTQYF
TGTGCCAGCCAACTCGCGGATCAATTCACGGATACGCAGTATTTT
>TRBJ1-3|TRBV2|NA|NA
CASSSGAFTGNTIYF
TGTGCCAGCAGTTCAGGGGCTTTCACTGGAAACACCATATATTTT
>TRBJ2-1|TRBV6-5|NA|NA
CASSYSSGGQGEQFF
TGTGCCAGCAGTTACTCGAGCGGGGGACAGGGTGAGCAGTTCTTC
>TRBJ2-1|TRBV5-8|NA|NA
CASSLAETSYNEQFF
TGTGCCAGCAGCTTGGCGGAGACCTCCTACAATGAGCAGTTCTTC
>TRBJ2-3|TRBV9|few|TRBD1
CASSVGQGASTDTQYF
TGTGCCAGCAGCGTCGGGCAGGGGGCGAGCACAGATACGCAGTATTTT
>TRBJ1-4|TRBV27|NA|NA
CASSSPRLKGEKLFF
TGTGCCAGCAGTTCACCCCGCCTAAAGGGGGAAAAACTGTTTTTT
>TRBJ2-5|TRBV11-2|few|TRBD2
CASSPGLAGRQETQYF
TGTGCCAGCAGCCCCGGACTAGCGGGGAGGCAAGAGACCCAGTACTTC
>TRBJ2-1|TRBV7-9|NA|TRBD2
CASSQLRGLAGARLLNEQFF
TGTGCCAGCAGCCAACTCCGGGGACTAGCGGGGGCCCGACTTTTGAATGAGCAGTTCTTC
>TRBJ1-2|TRBV5-1|NA|NA
CASSPYDGGSNGYTF
TGCGCCAGCAGCCCTTATGACGGGGGTAGTAATGGCTACACCTTC
>TRBJ2-5|TRBV5-4|NA|TRBD1
CASSSEDRQKETQYF
TGTGCCAGCAGCTCCGAGGACAGGCAAAAAGAGACCCAGTACTTC
>TRBJ1-6|TRBV12-3/TRBV12-4|few|NA
CASRGYSYNSPLHF
TGTGCCAGCAGGGGTTACTCCTATAATTCACCCCTCCACTTT
>TRBJ1-5|TRBV6-2/TRBV6-3|few|NA
CASNQARGQPQHF
TGTGCCAGCAATCAAGCCAGAGGTCAGCCCCAGCATTTT
>TRBJ2-3|TRBV20-1|NA|NA
CSARPGSYTDTQYF
TGCAGTGCTAGACCCGGGAGTTACACAGATACGCAGTATTTT
>TRBJ2-7|TRBV2|NA|NA
CASRPLVETPYF
TGTGCCAGCAGGCCCTTAGTGGAGACCCCGTACTTC
>TRBJ2-5|TRBV2|few|TRBD2
CASSEIGGAEETQYF
TGTGCCAGCAGTGAAATCGGGGGGGCCGAGGAGACCCAGTACTTC
>TRBJ1-1|TRBV29-1|NA|NA
CSVLGDGTEAFF
TGCAGCGTTCTGGGAGATGGAACTGAAGCTTTCTTT
>TRBJ1-2|TRBV11-1|NA|NA
CASRAGTDGYTF
TGTGCCAGCCGTGCGGGGACGGATGGCTACACCTTC
>TRBJ1-2|TRBV4-3|NA|TRBD1
CASSHPQGDGYTF
TGCGCCAGCAGCCACCCACAGGGGGATGGCTACACCTTC
>TRBJ1-6|TRBV7-9|NA|NA
CASSPGAGFRVLHF
TGTGCCAGCAGCCCTGGGGCAGGGTTTCGTGTCCTCCACTTT
>TRBJ2-5|TRBV7-2|NA|NA
CASRNLGAQETQYF
TGTGCCAGCAGAAACCTGGGAGCCCAGGAGACCCAGTACTTC
>TRBJ2-5|TRBV20-1|NA|TRBD2
CSYSRTSGGGETQYF
TGCAGTTACTCCCGGACTAGCGGGGGGGGAGAGACCCAGTACTTC
>TRBJ2-1|TRBV20-1|NA|TRBD1
CSAGRGQGAWFF
TGCAGTGCTGGGCGAGGACAGGGGGCTTGGTTCTTC
>TRBJ1-6|TRBV6-5|few|NA
CASSYRGAGSPLHF
TGTGCCAGCAGTTACAGGGGGGCGGGTTCACCCCTCCACTTT
>TRBJ2-3|TRBV9|once|NA
CASSSASVRTTDTQYF
TGTGCCAGCAGCTCCGCTAGCGTGAGGACTACAGATACGCAGTATTTT
>TRBJ2-7|TRBV20-1|NA|NA
CTLRGRDGHEQYF
TGCACCCTCAGGGGTAGGGATGGCCACGAGCAGTACTTC
>TRBJ2-3|TRBV7-9|NA|NA
CASRTGSVGDTQYF
TGTGCCAGCAGAACGGGCTCGGTGGGGGATACGCAGTATTTT
>TRBJ1-4|TRBV15|NA|NA
CATSRTSEKLFF
TGTGCCACCTCCCGGACCAGTGAAAAACTGTTTTTT
>TRBJ1-2|TRBV4-1|NA|TRBD1
CASSPWTGAGIGYGYTF
TGCGCCAGCAGCCCCTGGACAGGGGCGGGGATTGGCTATGGCTACACCTTC
>TRBJ1-1|TRBV6-2/TRBV6-3|NA|NA
CATEGRKSTEAFF
TGTGCCACCGAGGGGAGGAAATCTACTGAAGCTTTCTTT
>TRBJ2-7|TRBV7-2|NA|TRBD1
CASSQRTGGQYF
TGTGCCAGCAGCCAACGGACAGGGGGGCAGTACTTC
>TRBJ2-1|TRBV4-2|few|NA
CASSQEGGVAYNEQFF
TGTGCCAGCAGCCAAGAGGGCGGGGTGGCCTACAATGAGCAGTTCTTC
>TRBJ2-5|TRBV6-2/TRBV6-3|few|NA
CASRDGGAWETQYF
TGTGCCAGCAGGGACGGAGGGGCGTGGGAGACCCAGTACTTC
>TRBJ2-6|TRBV4-2|few|TRBD2
CASSQKAGDLLSGANVLTF
TGTGCCAGCAGCCAGAAAGCGGGGGATCTTCTCTCTGGGGCCAACGTCCTGACTTTC
>TRBJ1-6|TRBV28|once|NA
CATRGRVASPLHF
TGTGCCACCAGGGGAAGGGTTGCTTCACCCCTCCACTTT
>TRBJ2-1|TRBV2|NA|TRBD1
CASNNGTGYNEQFF
TGTGCCAGCAACAACGGGACAGGGTACAATGAGCAGTTCTTC
>TRBJ1-1|TRBV3-1|NA|TRBD1
CASTTQGGTEAFF
TGTGCCAGCACCACCCAGGGGGGCACTGAAGCTTTCTTT
>TRBJ2-7|TRBV6-2/TRBV6-3|once|TRBD1
CASSDLDRDEQYF
TGTGCCAGCAGTGACTTGGACAGGGACGAGCAGTACTTC
>TRBJ2-3|TRBV24-1|NA|NA
CATSDLRSPSTDTQYF
TGTGCCACCAGTGATTTGCGGAGCCCTAGCACAGATACGCAGTATTTT
>TRBJ2-1|TRBV28|few|TRBD2
CASSSTSGGRNEQFF
TGTGCCAGCAGTTCTACTAGCGGGGGGCGTAATGAGCAGTTCTTC
>TRBJ2-1|TRBV12-5|NA|NA
CASGGGWGEQFF
TGTGCTAGTGGTGGAGGGTGGGGTGAGCAGTTCTTC
>TRBJ2-5|TRBV7-9|NA|NA
CASSLARDDFQETQYF
TGTGCCAGCAGCTTGGCGCGGGACGACTTCCAAGAGACCCAGTACTTC
>TRBJ2-1|TRBV11-2|NA|TRBD2
CASSWAGTSVFF
TGTGCCAGCAGCTGGGCCGGGACTAGCGTGTTCTTC
>TRBJ2-7|TRBV9|few|TRBD2
CASSVGSGLALHYEQYF
TGTGCCAGCAGCGTAGGATCAGGACTAGCCTTACACTACGAGCAGTACTTC